Listed below are T cell receptor beta chains from one sample, sequenced in a study of blood T cell repertoires in COVID-19. Method: immunoSEQ multiplex PCR; TCRdb's copy keeps in-frame clones and lacks some. This table has around 100,000 clones, less than 90% appearing once. Material: peripheral blood. The receptors stem from a man between 65 and 85 years old with active or convalescent COVID-19. The CDR3 runs from the conserved cysteine through the conserved F or W. Each record gives: V gene, D gene, J gene, CDR3 length, clone size, CDR3 protein, CDR3 DNA. The D gene is left open where the match is weak. Only some rows state a clone size, as once, few, many or a class for expanded clones.

v_call: TRBV20-1; d_call: TRBD2; j_call: TRBJ2-3; cdr3_length: 15; clone_size: NA; cdr3_aa: CSASIVGAGGNTQYF; cdr3_nt: TGCAGTGCTAGTATAGTTGGAGCGGGGGGGAATACGCAGTATTTT
v_call: TRBV5-1; d_call: TRBD1; j_call: TRBJ2-7; cdr3_length: 14; clone_size: NA; cdr3_aa: CASKGQGSSYEQYF; cdr3_nt: TGCGCCAGCAAGGGACAGGGAAGCTCCTACGAGCAGTACTTC
v_call: TRBV28; d_call: TRBD1; j_call: TRBJ1-1; cdr3_length: 15; clone_size: NA; cdr3_aa: CASSPAGGVNTEAFF; cdr3_nt: TGTGCCAGCAGTCCCGCAGGGGGCGTGAACACTGAAGCTTTCTTT
v_call: TRBV6-5; d_call: TRBD2; j_call: TRBJ2-7; cdr3_length: 15; clone_size: NA; cdr3_aa: CASSQRLATSYEQYF; cdr3_nt: TGTGCCAGCAGTCAGAGACTAGCCACCTCCTACGAGCAGTACTTC
v_call: TRBV5-6; d_call: NA; j_call: TRBJ2-7; cdr3_length: 13; clone_size: once; cdr3_aa: CASSLDISYEQYF; cdr3_nt: TGTGCCAGCAGCTTGGACATCTCCTACGAGCAGTACTTC
v_call: TRBV6-5; d_call: TRBD1; j_call: TRBJ1-5; cdr3_length: 15; clone_size: NA; cdr3_aa: CASNRDRNYNQPQHF; cdr3_nt: TGTGCCAGCAATAGGGACAGGAATTACAATCAGCCCCAGCATTTT
v_call: TRBV6-5; d_call: TRBD1; j_call: TRBJ2-3; cdr3_length: 14; clone_size: once; cdr3_aa: CASTRTGVGYTQYF; cdr3_nt: TGTGCCAGCACCCGGACAGGGGTCGGGTATACGCAGTATTTT
v_call: TRBV7-2; d_call: NA; j_call: TRBJ2-7; cdr3_length: 13; clone_size: NA; cdr3_aa: CASSLVWTDEQYF; cdr3_nt: TGTGCCAGCAGCTTAGTTTGGACAGACGAGCAGTACTTC
v_call: TRBV3-1/TRBV3-2; d_call: NA; j_call: TRBJ1-5; cdr3_length: 16; clone_size: NA; cdr3_aa: CASSQDKFSVNQPQHF; cdr3_nt: TGTGCCAGCAGCCAAGATAAGTTTAGTGTCAATCAGCCCCAGCATTTT
v_call: TRBV7-9; d_call: NA; j_call: TRBJ1-3; cdr3_length: 14; clone_size: once; cdr3_aa: CASSLGSTGNTIYF; cdr3_nt: TGTGCCAGCAGCTTAGGCTCTACCGGAAACACCATATATTTT
v_call: TRBV2; d_call: NA; j_call: TRBJ2-3; cdr3_length: 12; clone_size: once; cdr3_aa: CASRGGIDTQYF; cdr3_nt: TGTGCCAGCAGGGGCGGGATAGATACGCAGTATTTT
v_call: TRBV2; d_call: NA; j_call: TRBJ1-1; cdr3_length: 13; clone_size: NA; cdr3_aa: CASKNLRDTEAFF; cdr3_nt: TGTGCCAGCAAAAACCTCCGGGACACTGAAGCTTTCTTT
v_call: TRBV20-1; d_call: NA; j_call: TRBJ1-1; cdr3_length: 11; clone_size: NA; cdr3_aa: CSAKGRTEAFF; cdr3_nt: TGCAGTGCTAAAGGGAGGACTGAAGCTTTCTTT
v_call: TRBV5-1; d_call: TRBD2; j_call: TRBJ2-2; cdr3_length: 17; clone_size: once; cdr3_aa: CASSHHTRGGRNGELFF; cdr3_nt: TGCGCCAGCAGCCACCATACGCGGGGGGGCCGTAACGGGGAGCTGTTTTTT
v_call: TRBV5-1; d_call: NA; j_call: TRBJ2-6; cdr3_length: 15; clone_size: NA; cdr3_aa: CASSPGSSGANVLTF; cdr3_nt: TGCGCCAGCAGTCCCGGGAGCTCTGGGGCCAACGTCCTGACTTTC
v_call: TRBV9; d_call: NA; j_call: TRBJ2-1; cdr3_length: 13; clone_size: NA; cdr3_aa: CASSPRTFNEQFF; cdr3_nt: TGTGCCAGCAGCCCTCGGACATTCAATGAGCAGTTCTTC
v_call: TRBV7-2; d_call: TRBD1; j_call: TRBJ1-3; cdr3_length: 16; clone_size: NA; cdr3_aa: CASSTLQGATGNTIYF; cdr3_nt: TGTGCCAGCAGCACCTTACAGGGGGCAACTGGAAACACCATATATTTT
v_call: TRBV28; d_call: NA; j_call: TRBJ2-7; cdr3_length: 14; clone_size: NA; cdr3_aa: CASSFRGESYEQYF; cdr3_nt: TGTGCCAGCAGTTTCCGGGGTGAGAGCTACGAGCAGTACTTC
v_call: TRBV28; d_call: NA; j_call: TRBJ1-2; cdr3_length: 13; clone_size: NA; cdr3_aa: CASSPLSGYGYTF; cdr3_nt: TGTGCCAGCAGCCCCCTGTCGGGCTATGGCTACACCTTC
v_call: TRBV18; d_call: NA; j_call: TRBJ2-7; cdr3_length: 14; clone_size: NA; cdr3_aa: CASSPVRDTYEQYF; cdr3_nt: TGTGCCAGCTCACCGGTCAGGGATACCTACGAGCAGTACTTC
v_call: TRBV3-1/TRBV3-2; d_call: TRBD1; j_call: TRBJ1-6; cdr3_length: 15; clone_size: NA; cdr3_aa: CASRPGTGDNSPLHF; cdr3_nt: TGTGCCAGCAGACCCGGAACAGGGGATAATTCACCCCTCCACTTT
v_call: TRBV18; d_call: NA; j_call: TRBJ1-2; cdr3_length: 13; clone_size: once; cdr3_aa: CASSPDSSYGYTF; cdr3_nt: TGTGCCAGCTCACCTGATAGCTCCTATGGCTACACCTTC
v_call: TRBV15; d_call: NA; j_call: TRBJ2-1; cdr3_length: 16; clone_size: NA; cdr3_aa: CATSRPGTLSYNEQFF; cdr3_nt: TGTGCCACCAGCAGACCCGGGACACTTTCCTACAATGAGCAGTTCTTC
v_call: TRBV28; d_call: NA; j_call: TRBJ2-6; cdr3_length: 17; clone_size: NA; cdr3_aa: CASLDPGVVSGANVLTF; cdr3_nt: TGTGCCAGCCTAGACCCGGGGGTCGTCTCTGGGGCCAACGTCCTGACTTTC
v_call: TRBV27; d_call: NA; j_call: TRBJ1-3; cdr3_length: 13; clone_size: NA; cdr3_aa: CASSLYRGNTIYF; cdr3_nt: TGTGCCAGCAGTTTATACAGGGGAAACACCATATATTTT
v_call: TRBV27; d_call: NA; j_call: TRBJ1-1; cdr3_length: 15; clone_size: NA; cdr3_aa: CASSRTTGIRTEAFF; cdr3_nt: TGTGCCAGCAGTAGAACCACAGGGATAAGGACTGAAGCTTTCTTT
v_call: TRBV7-3; d_call: NA; j_call: TRBJ2-3; cdr3_length: 14; clone_size: NA; cdr3_aa: CASSLSGGLDTQYF; cdr3_nt: TGTGCCAGCAGCTTATCGGGGGGCTTAGATACGCAGTATTTT
v_call: TRBV5-3; d_call: NA; j_call: TRBJ1-5; cdr3_length: 14; clone_size: NA; cdr3_aa: CARSPQGGNQPQHF; cdr3_nt: TGTGCCAGAAGCCCACAGGGTGGGAACCAGCCCCAGCATTTT
v_call: TRBV11-1; d_call: TRBD2; j_call: TRBJ2-1; cdr3_length: 14; clone_size: NA; cdr3_aa: CASSDPGLAGEQFF; cdr3_nt: TGTGCCAGCAGCGACCCGGGACTAGCCGGTGAGCAGTTCTTC
v_call: TRBV28; d_call: TRBD1; j_call: TRBJ2-1; cdr3_length: 15; clone_size: NA; cdr3_aa: CASSVGGATGAQQFF; cdr3_nt: TGTGCCAGCAGTGTGGGTGGGGCTACAGGGGCCCAGCAGTTCTTC
v_call: TRBV29-1; d_call: TRBD1; j_call: TRBJ1-1; cdr3_length: 11; clone_size: NA; cdr3_aa: CSVHRGTEAFF; cdr3_nt: TGCAGCGTCCACAGGGGAACTGAAGCTTTCTTT
v_call: TRBV7-3; d_call: TRBD1; j_call: TRBJ1-2; cdr3_length: 13; clone_size: NA; cdr3_aa: CASSYGQGEGYTF; cdr3_nt: TGTGCCAGCAGCTATGGACAGGGGGAAGGCTACACCTTC
v_call: TRBV2; d_call: NA; j_call: TRBJ1-3; cdr3_length: 17; clone_size: NA; cdr3_aa: CASSEQLSVSSGNTIYF; cdr3_nt: TGTGCCAGCAGTGAGCAGTTGTCTGTTTCCTCTGGAAACACCATATATTTT
v_call: TRBV11-2; d_call: NA; j_call: TRBJ1-4; cdr3_length: 15; clone_size: few; cdr3_aa: CASSLSSPGREKLFF; cdr3_nt: TGTGCCAGCAGCTTAAGTTCTCCGGGAAGGGAAAAACTGTTTTTT
v_call: TRBV28; d_call: NA; j_call: TRBJ1-3; cdr3_length: 20; clone_size: NA; cdr3_aa: CASSSFLTTTGRSSGNTIYF; cdr3_nt: TGTGCCAGCAGCTCCTTCCTAACAACGACAGGACGGAGCTCTGGAAACACCATATATTTT
v_call: TRBV9; d_call: NA; j_call: TRBJ1-5; cdr3_length: 14; clone_size: NA; cdr3_aa: CASSVDQGDQPQHF; cdr3_nt: TGTGCCAGCAGCGTAGATCAGGGCGATCAGCCCCAGCATTTT
v_call: TRBV25-1; d_call: NA; j_call: TRBJ1-1; cdr3_length: 14; clone_size: NA; cdr3_aa: CASSVGQLNTEAFF; cdr3_nt: TGTGCCAGCAGTGTGGGGCAGCTGAACACTGAAGCTTTCTTT
v_call: TRBV6-5; d_call: TRBD1; j_call: TRBJ1-1; cdr3_length: 14; clone_size: NA; cdr3_aa: CASRLSGGNTEAFF; cdr3_nt: TGTGCCAGCAGACTATCAGGGGGGAACACTGAAGCTTTCTTT
v_call: TRBV7-2; d_call: TRBD2; j_call: TRBJ2-3; cdr3_length: 16; clone_size: NA; cdr3_aa: CASSLEAGGSTDTQYF; cdr3_nt: TGTGCCAGCAGCTTAGAAGCGGGGGGAAGCACAGATACGCAGTATTTT
v_call: TRBV4-2; d_call: TRBD2; j_call: TRBJ2-3; cdr3_length: 16; clone_size: NA; cdr3_aa: CASSPTAGYSTDTQYF; cdr3_nt: TGTGCCAGCAGCCCTACAGCGGGGTACTCCACAGATACGCAGTATTTT
v_call: TRBV6-6; d_call: TRBD1; j_call: TRBJ2-7; cdr3_length: 17; clone_size: NA; cdr3_aa: CASSRESAGTGEDEQYF; cdr3_nt: TGTGCCAGCAGTCGTGAAAGTGCCGGGACAGGGGAAGACGAGCAGTACTTC
v_call: TRBV9; d_call: NA; j_call: TRBJ1-5; cdr3_length: 14; clone_size: NA; cdr3_aa: CASSAEGSNQPQHF; cdr3_nt: TGTGCCAGCAGCGCCGAGGGTAGCAATCAGCCCCAGCATTTT
v_call: TRBV18; d_call: TRBD1; j_call: TRBJ1-1; cdr3_length: 14; clone_size: NA; cdr3_aa: CASSPSSGTGEAFF; cdr3_nt: TGTGCCAGCTCACCATCGTCCGGGACAGGTGAAGCTTTCTTT
v_call: TRBV18; d_call: TRBD2; j_call: TRBJ2-1; cdr3_length: 18; clone_size: few; cdr3_aa: CASSPGLAGVFTYNEQFF; cdr3_nt: TGTGCCAGCTCACCAGGGCTAGCGGGGGTCTTTACCTACAATGAGCAGTTCTTC
v_call: TRBV4-2; d_call: NA; j_call: TRBJ2-5; cdr3_length: 14; clone_size: NA; cdr3_aa: CASSQPPESGAQYF; cdr3_nt: TGTGCCAGCAGCCAACCCCCCGAGTCCGGGGCCCAGTACTTC
v_call: TRBV7-6; d_call: NA; j_call: TRBJ1-2; cdr3_length: 15; clone_size: NA; cdr3_aa: CASSQGGGANYGYTF; cdr3_nt: TGTGCCAGCAGCCAGGGCGGGGGAGCAAACTATGGCTACACCTTC
v_call: TRBV6-5; d_call: TRBD1; j_call: TRBJ1-1; cdr3_length: 13; clone_size: NA; cdr3_aa: CASIGTGWTEAFF; cdr3_nt: TGTGCCAGCATCGGGACAGGGTGGACTGAAGCTTTCTTT
v_call: TRBV13; d_call: NA; j_call: TRBJ1-1; cdr3_length: 14; clone_size: few; cdr3_aa: CASSPRVDLFEAFF; cdr3_nt: TGTGCCAGCAGCCCCCGGGTCGACCTATTTGAAGCTTTCTTT
v_call: TRBV5-1; d_call: NA; j_call: TRBJ2-1; cdr3_length: 13; clone_size: NA; cdr3_aa: CASSLRRESEQFF; cdr3_nt: TGCGCCAGCAGCTTGAGGAGGGAGAGTGAGCAGTTCTTC
v_call: TRBV4-1; d_call: NA; j_call: TRBJ2-7; cdr3_length: 13; clone_size: NA; cdr3_aa: CASSQDDRYEQYF; cdr3_nt: TGCGCCAGCAGCCAGGATGACAGGTACGAGCAGTACTTC
v_call: TRBV5-5; d_call: NA; j_call: TRBJ1-1; cdr3_length: 15; clone_size: NA; cdr3_aa: CASSLGQPGNTEAFF; cdr3_nt: TGTGCCAGCAGCTTGGGGCAGCCGGGGAACACTGAAGCTTTCTTT
v_call: TRBV28; d_call: NA; j_call: TRBJ1-6; cdr3_length: 17; clone_size: NA; cdr3_aa: CASSLVPGVRANSPLHF; cdr3_nt: TGTGCCAGCAGTTTAGTGCCGGGAGTGAGGGCTAATTCACCCCTCCACTTT
v_call: TRBV6-2/TRBV6-3; d_call: TRBD2; j_call: TRBJ2-4; cdr3_length: 14; clone_size: NA; cdr3_aa: CASSYSAGGNIQYF; cdr3_nt: TGTGCCAGCAGTTACTCGGCGGGGGGAAACATTCAGTACTTC
v_call: TRBV15; d_call: NA; j_call: TRBJ2-3; cdr3_length: 15; clone_size: NA; cdr3_aa: CATSQGGQTTDTQYF; cdr3_nt: TGTGCCACCAGCCAGGGGGGACAGACCACAGATACGCAGTATTTT
v_call: TRBV24-1; d_call: NA; j_call: TRBJ2-3; cdr3_length: 12; clone_size: NA; cdr3_aa: CASQGLTDTQYF; cdr3_nt: TGTGCCTCGCAGGGGCTTACAGATACGCAGTATTTT
v_call: TRBV5-1; d_call: NA; j_call: TRBJ2-1; cdr3_length: 15; clone_size: NA; cdr3_aa: CASRRGAETYNEQFF; cdr3_nt: TGCGCCAGCAGGCGTGGGGCAGAAACCTACAATGAGCAGTTCTTC
v_call: TRBV28; d_call: NA; j_call: TRBJ1-6; cdr3_length: 12; clone_size: NA; cdr3_aa: CAMGALGSPLHF; cdr3_nt: TGTGCCATGGGGGCTTTGGGTTCACCCCTCCACTTT
v_call: TRBV24-1; d_call: NA; j_call: TRBJ2-2; cdr3_length: 14; clone_size: NA; cdr3_aa: CATSDLYGTGELFF; cdr3_nt: TGTGCCACCAGTGATTTGTACGGGACCGGGGAGCTGTTTTTT
v_call: TRBV2; d_call: TRBD2; j_call: TRBJ2-2; cdr3_length: 14; clone_size: NA; cdr3_aa: CASWGLANTGELFF; cdr3_nt: TGTGCCAGCTGGGGACTAGCGAACACCGGGGAGCTGTTTTTT